This T cell receptor (beta chain) was recovered during a study of blood T cells in healthy people across ages. In its sample, this clonotype was seen once. Combining a sample-barcoded 5' primer with a J-beta primer mix, a second PCR ran for 7 to 11 cycles. TCRdb reprocessed the 5' RACE reads with MiXCR, giving one entry per CDR3 protein. The data hold a few hundred thousand distinct CDR3 sequences, with approximately 51% observed a single time. Trimming removed 3 bases from V and 8 bases from J, with 11 bases in between. CDR3 length equals 12 residues. Germline loops: CDR1 DFQATT, CDR2 SNEGSKA (reference sequence).

Sequenced: blood. This receptor was taken from a man between 60 and 75 years old in good health. The V call is TRBV20-1, the J call TRBJ2-1; no clear D gene. CDR3 region: CSARPVGDEQFF. The CDR3 bases are TGCAGTGCTAGGCCTGTGGGCGATGAGCAGTTCTTC.